The sequence of this TCR beta chain was determined in a study of PD-1 blockade in classical Hodgkin lymphoma. Across the study: Intravenous nivolumab at 3 mg/kg was given to patients every 2 weeks.

Whole-study findings and limits: Some patients began nivolumab under 1 year after ASCT. These patients were excluded from later analyses.

The assay was immunoSEQ multiplex PCR, and TCRdb's table has in-frame clones only and misses some. The sample holds approximately 110,000 clones, roughly 90% seen once. Time point given: cycle 4 day 1 (C4D1), after 5 to 7 weeks of nivolumab. With no exception, relapse followed autologous stem cell transplantation in all patients, and brentuximab vedotin exposure varied. CDR1 and CDR2 from the germline V gene are MGHRA and YSYEKL. The CDR3 loop spans 15 amino acids. V was clipped by 1 base and J by 3 bases, with 10 bases between them. A word on this clone: What it recognizes is unknown.

This specimen consisted of peripheral blood mononuclear cells (PBMCs), obtained before the fourth cycle of nivolumab. The rearrangement uses TRBV4-1 and TRBJ2-1; D possibly corresponds to TRBD1 (6 bases). The receptor comes from a human donor with classical Hodgkin lymphoma. CDR3 bases: TGCGCCAGCAGCCAAGCGAGGGGGTTCTACAATGAGCAGTTCTTC. Its translation: CASSQARGFYNEQFF.